This TCR beta chain was captured by sequencing in a study of T cell repertoires in cytomegalovirus infection. Study information: HLA-B-restricted CMV epitopes that are well studied were used alongside recently identified HLA-C-restricted ones. Through public TCR beta signatures, both CMV infection and matching HLA type were indicated.

This clonotype was seen more than once but under ten times. The antigen is not known. The CDR3 has 18 residues. Germline CDR1 is MNHEY and CDR2 is SVGAGI. V was pared by 3 bases and J by 1 base, with 7 bases of the junction left unmatched. TCRdb reanalysed the reads using MiXCR and keeps one entry per CDR3 protein. The sample holds about 770,000 distinct CDR3 sequences, 25% to 35% seen once. Study findings and constraints: Cumulative frequency of public TCR beta families picked out carriers of CMV plus the relevant HLA. CMV-specific TCR beta clonotypes restricted by HLA-C dominated the ex vivo response.

The chain links TRBV6-5 to TRBJ2-6; the match to TRBD1 covers 9 bases. This sample comprised cultured CD8+ T cells from PBMCs, obtained from culture after CMV antigen stimulation. This clonotype was sampled from a human donor in good health (CMV status not recorded). Some clones in this sample may be carry-over from other donors' samples. This CDR3 is CASSYATGGISGANVLTF. The CDR3, as DNA: TGTGCCAGCAGTTATGCGACAGGGGGAATTTCTGGGGCCAACGTCCTGACTTTC.